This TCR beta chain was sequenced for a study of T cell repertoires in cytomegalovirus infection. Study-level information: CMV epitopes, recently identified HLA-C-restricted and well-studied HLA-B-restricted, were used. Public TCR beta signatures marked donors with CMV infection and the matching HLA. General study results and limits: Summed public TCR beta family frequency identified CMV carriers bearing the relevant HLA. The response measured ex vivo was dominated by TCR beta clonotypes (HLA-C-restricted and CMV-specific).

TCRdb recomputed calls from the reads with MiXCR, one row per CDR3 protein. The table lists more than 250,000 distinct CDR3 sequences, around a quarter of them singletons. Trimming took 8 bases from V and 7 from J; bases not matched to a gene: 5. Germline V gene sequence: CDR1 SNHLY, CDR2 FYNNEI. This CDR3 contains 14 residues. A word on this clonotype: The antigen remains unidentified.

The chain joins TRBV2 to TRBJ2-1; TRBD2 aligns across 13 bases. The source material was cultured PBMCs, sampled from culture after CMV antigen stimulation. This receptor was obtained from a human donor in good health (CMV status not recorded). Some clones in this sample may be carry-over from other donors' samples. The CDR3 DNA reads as TGTGCCAGCCGGACTAGCGGGAGTGTAAATGAGCAGTTCTTC. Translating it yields CASRTSGSVNEQFF.